This TCR beta chain appears in the sequencing data of a study of blood T cell repertoires in COVID-19. Study information: Both acute and convalescent COVID-19 samples were obtained from the United States, Italy and Spain. The analysed material was cDNA or gDNA that came from T cells, B-cell-depleted T cells, or PBMCs.

Using immunoSEQ multiplex PCR, the repertoire was profiled, and TCRdb retains in-frame clones only, with some absent. This sample yields 350,000 or so clones, of which over 85% are seen a single time; just under 4% belongs to the top ten. CDR1 LNHDA and CDR2 SQIVND come from the germline V gene (reference sequence). The CDR3 totals 16 residues. Trimming at V came to 8 bases and at J to 0 bases, leaving 10 bases not matched to a gene. Sequencing input: peripheral blood. The chain has TRBV19 and TRBJ2-1; 7 bases are shared with TRBD2. The clonotype comes from a woman in her fifties or sixties with COVID-19, enrolled during active disease. DNA of the CDR3: TGTGCCAGTTCAAGAGAAGCGGGAAGCTCCTACAATGAGCAGTTCTTC. Protein product: CASSREAGSSYNEQFF.